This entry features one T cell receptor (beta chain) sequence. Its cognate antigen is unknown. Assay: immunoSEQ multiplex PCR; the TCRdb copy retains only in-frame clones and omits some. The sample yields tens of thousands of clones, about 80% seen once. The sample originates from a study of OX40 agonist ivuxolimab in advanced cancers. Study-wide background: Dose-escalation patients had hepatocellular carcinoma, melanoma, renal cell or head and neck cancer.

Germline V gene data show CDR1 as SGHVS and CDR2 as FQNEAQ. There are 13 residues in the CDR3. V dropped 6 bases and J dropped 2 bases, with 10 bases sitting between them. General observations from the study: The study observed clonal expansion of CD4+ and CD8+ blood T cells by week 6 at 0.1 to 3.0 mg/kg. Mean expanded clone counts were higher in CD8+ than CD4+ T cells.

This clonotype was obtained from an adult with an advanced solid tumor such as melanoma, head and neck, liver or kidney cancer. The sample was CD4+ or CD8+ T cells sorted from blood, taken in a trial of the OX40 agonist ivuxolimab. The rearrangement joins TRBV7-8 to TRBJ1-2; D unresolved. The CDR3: CASRSDGNYGYTF. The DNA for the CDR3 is TGTGCCAGCAGATCCGACGGGAACTATGGCTACACCTTC.